One and the same sample provided the 24 T cell receptor beta chains below, sequenced in a study of cytomegalovirus exposure and HLA in healthy donors. Generated by immunoSEQ multiplex PCR, the TCRdb table keeps only in-frame clones and is missing some. The sample holds over 150,000 clones, roughly 96% seen once. The specimen sequenced was PBMCs. The receptors were gathered from a young woman in good health and CMV-seronegative.

This chain links TRBV2 with TRBJ1-4; TRBD1 might be the D (6 bases). The CDR3 contains 15 residues. Germline assignment: CDR1 SNHLY and CDR2 FYNNEI. The V end was cut by 1 base, the J end by 8 bases, with 14 bases between. In nucleotides, the CDR3 is TGTGCCAGCAGTGAAGGGGTGCAGGGGAGAGAAAAACTGTTTTTT. Amino acid sequence: CASSEGVQGREKLFF.

The chain links TRBV13 to TRBJ2-7; 10 nucleotides line up with TRBD1. J lost 3 bases, V lost 0 bases, and 5 bases had no gene match. The CDR3 spans 16 residues. In germline, CDR1 is PRHDT, CDR2 FYEKMQ (reference sequence). The CDR3 sequence is CASSLGGGQGIYEQYF. DNA for the CDR3: TGTGCCAGCAGCTTAGGTGGGGGACAGGGGATCTACGAGCAGTACTTC.

This chain links TRBV5-1 with TRBJ1-6; 9 bases fit TRBD1. CDR1 and CDR2 from the germline V gene are SGHRS and YFSETQ. Trimming removed 1 base from V and 9 bases from J; junction bases left unmatched: 5. This CDR3 has 15 amino acids. CDR3 in DNA: TGCGCCAGCAGCTTGACAGGGGGCTCGGGTTCACCCCTCCACTTT. It is translated as CASSLTGGSGSPLHF.

The CDR3 region has the DNA TGTGCCAGCAGTGAATTCGGAGTAGGCCGTTCCTACGAGCAGTACTTC. It translates to CASSEFGVGRSYEQYF. J is TRBJ2-7 and V is TRBV6-1; D gene ambiguous. Germline CDR1 reads MNHNS; CDR2 reads SASEGT. CDR3 length: 16 residues. Between the trimmed V and J ends, which lost 2 bases and 1 base, there was a span of 15 bases.

V gene TRBV6-6 combines with J gene TRBJ1-1; possible D gene TRBD1, 5 bases. The V and J ends lost 7 bases and 2 bases respectively, with 20 bases between them. Germline loops: CDR1 MNHNY, CDR2 SVGAGI (reference sequence). The length of the CDR3 is 16 residues. The CDR3 region is CASNNGRGVVNTEAFF. DNA of the CDR3: TGTGCCAGCAACAATGGCCGGGGGGTTGTAAACACTGAAGCTTTCTTT.

This rearrangement joins TRBV7-9 to TRBJ1-3; the match to TRBD1 covers 8 bases. Germline-derived CDR1 and CDR2 are SEHNR and FQNEAQ (reference sequence). This CDR3 comprises 16 residues. V trimming: 4 bases; J trimming: 7 bases; junction bases outside the gene matches: 12. CDR3 bases: TGTGCCAGCAGCTCCAGACAGGGGTCCGGGTGGAACACCATATATTTT. As protein: CASSSRQGSGWNTIYF.

This rearrangement joins TRBV5-1 to TRBJ1-6; no clear D. V lost 4 bases and J lost 14, with 13 bases in between. Germline-derived CDR1 and CDR2 are SGHRS and YFSETQ. This CDR3 is built from 12 residues. The CDR3 loop reads CASSPGIRTLHF. The CDR3 nucleotides are TGCGCCAGCAGCCCAGGTATTCGAACCCTCCACTTT.

The J gene is TRBJ1-2, the V gene TRBV5-1; perhaps TRBD1 as D (6 bases). The CDR3 is 16 residues long. Germline values: CDR1 SGHRS, CDR2 YFSETQ. V shed 3 bases and J shed 0 bases, with 15 bases lying between them. CDR3 residues: CASSSIPGHSNYGYTF. CDR3 bases: TGCGCCAGCAGCTCCATACCGGGACATTCTAACTATGGCTACACCTTC.

The V gene is TRBV5-6, the J gene TRBJ2-7; D might be TRBD1 (6 bases). Trimming took off 7 bases at V and 0 bases at J, with 26 bases between the two ends. This CDR3 region has 18 residues. Germline loops: CDR1 SGHDT, CDR2 YYEEEE. CDR3 sequence: CASVSLDRFPNSSYEQYF. CDR3 DNA: TGTGCCAGCGTTTCCCTCGACAGGTTCCCGAATAGCTCCTACGAGCAGTACTTC.

V gene TRBV7-2 combines with J gene TRBJ2-7; 7 nucleotides line up with TRBD2. The CDR3 contains 13 residues. Trimming took 10 bases from V and 4 from J; bases not matched to a gene: 10. CDR1 is SGHTA and CDR2 is FQGNSA in the germline V gene. CDR3 loop: CATNLVGGYEQYF. The DNA for the CDR3 is TGTGCCACCAATTTGGTGGGAGGGTACGAGCAGTACTTC.

The CDR3 nucleotides read TGCGCCAGCCGAAATACAGGGCAGGCTGACAATGAGCAGTTCTTC. It encodes CASRNTGQADNEQFF. This chain links TRBV4-1 with TRBJ2-1; a weak D match, TRBD1 (6 bases). Germline CDR1 reads MGHRA; CDR2 reads YSYEKL. The CDR3 extends over 15 amino acids. V lost 8 bases, J lost 5 bases, and 19 bases lay in between.

The V and J genes are TRBV6-6 and TRBJ2-6; D remains ambiguous. The CDR3 sequence is 14 residues long. With 4 bases removed from V and 1 base from J, the gap between germline ends came to 5 bases. Germline CDR1 is MNHNY and CDR2 is SVGAGI (reference sequence). DNA for the CDR3: TGTGCCAGCAGTTCAGGATCTGGGGCCAACGTCCTGACTTTC. Protein: CASSSGSGANVLTF.

This chain links TRBV27 with TRBJ1-2, with TRBD1 matching over 11 bases. This CDR3 has 16 amino acids. The V gene end was trimmed by 6 bases and the J gene end by 2 bases; junction bases not matched to a gene: 8. The V gene's germline CDR1 is MNHEY and CDR2 SMNVEV (reference sequence). The CDR3 DNA follows: TGTGCCAGCAGCTTCCTAGGACAGGGGGCGAACTATGGCTACACCTTC. This sequence encodes CASSFLGQGANYGYTF.

The gene calls are TRBV9 and TRBJ1-1; TRBD1 is a possible D gene (5 bases). Germline values: CDR1 SGDLS, CDR2 YYNGEE. Trimming shortened V by 0 bases and J by 1 base, and 19 bases separated the two germline ends. The CDR3 runs to 18 residues. Written as DNA, the CDR3 is TGTGCCAGCAGCGTAGGAGTTAAGGGGCATAGTGGGAACACTGAAGCTTTCTTT. Translation: CASSVGVKGHSGNTEAFF.

V gene TRBV6-5 combines with J gene TRBJ2-1, with TRBD2 matching over 7 bases. Looked up from germline, CDR1 is MNHEY and CDR2 is SVGAGI. The CDR3 is 13 amino acids. V lost 2 bases and J lost 12; bases outside the gene matches: 7. The CDR3 sequence is CASSYSGVSGQFF. The DNA of the CDR3 is TGTGCCAGCAGTTACAGCGGGGTGTCTGGGCAGTTCTTC.

This chain uses TRBV6-1 with TRBJ2-5; D gene ambiguous. Germline CDR1 and CDR2: MNHNS and SASEGT. Trimming removed 7 bases from V and 4 bases from J, with 10 bases in between. CDR3 length: 12 amino acids. Here the CDR3 DNA reads TGTGCCAGCATAAGCTGGGCAGAGACCCAGTACTTC. It is translated as CASISWAETQYF.

The chain is built from TRBV19 and TRBJ1-5, with D possibly being TRBD1 (6 bases). The CDR3 has 14 residues. The V gene lost 5 bases and the J gene lost 3 bases, with 11 bases spanning the gap. CDR1 is LNHDA, CDR2 SQIVND, per germline (reference sequence). CDR3 residues: CASSPGHPNQPQHF. Written as DNA, the CDR3 is TGTGCCAGTAGTCCGGGACACCCCAATCAGCCCCAGCATTTT.

The chain employs TRBV2 and TRBJ1-2; no reliable D call. CDR1 and CDR2 (germline): SNHLY, FYNNEI. The CDR3 totals 13 residues. V was cut by 4 bases and J by 3 bases, with 9 bases left in between. In DNA, the CDR3 is TGTGCCAGCAGTGTAGCAGACTACTATGGCTACACCTTC. Translation: CASSVADYYGYTF.

The chain joins TRBV30 to TRBJ1-5; tentative D call: TRBD1 (5 bases). Germline CDR1 GTSNPN, CDR2 SVGIG (reference sequence). V lost 1 base to trimming and J lost 7 bases, with 11 bases between them. The CDR3 loop spans 13 amino acids. This CDR3 is CAWSGEGRQPQHF. The CDR3 DNA is TGTGCCTGGAGTGGGGAGGGGCGACAGCCCCAGCATTTT.

V is TRBV19 and J is TRBJ2-3, with 15 bases identical to TRBD2. CDR1 and CDR2 from the germline V gene are LNHDA and SQIVND (reference sequence). The CDR3 runs 16 residues. V lost 2 bases to trimming and J lost 5 bases; unmatched junction nucleotides: 2. CDR3 region: CASSIRTSGGVDTQYF. The CDR3 DNA follows: TGTGCCAGTAGTATAAGGACTAGCGGGGGGGTAGATACGCAGTATTTT.

CDR3 sequence reads: CASSELGQANEKLFF. The CDR3 DNA reads TGTGCCAGCAGTGAATTGGGACAGGCTAATGAAAAACTGTTTTTT. This rearrangement joins TRBV6-1 to TRBJ1-4; TRBD1 aligns across 8 bases. The V gene end was trimmed by 2 bases and the J gene end by 3 bases; junction bases not matched to a gene: 2. From germline, CDR1 is MNHNS and CDR2 SASEGT. The CDR3 extends over 15 amino acids.

V gene TRBV6-1 combines with J gene TRBJ2-7, with D tentatively TRBD1 (5 bases). Trimming took 6 bases from V and 1 from J, leaving 10 bases between them. From germline, CDR1 is MNHNS and CDR2 SASEGT. The CDR3 contains 13 residues. The CDR3 DNA reads as TGTGCCAGCAGACCAGGGTCGTCCTACGAGCAGTACTTC. Translation: CASRPGSSYEQYF.

The chain carries TRBV6-5 and TRBJ2-7, with D possibly matching TRBD2 (7 bases). Between the trimmed V and J ends, which lost 3 bases and 6 bases, there was a span of 18 bases. The CDR3 spans 15 residues. Germline V gene sequence: CDR1 MNHEY, CDR2 SVGAGI. The CDR3 loop is CASSYGGGGYGEQYF. As DNA, the CDR3 is TGTGCCAGCAGTTATGGAGGGGGGGGATATGGCGAGCAGTACTTC.

In this sample, this clone turned up once. The chain joins TRBV29-1 to TRBJ2-1; D is ambiguous. The CDR3 runs 13 residues. Trimming shortened V by 8 bases and J by 1 base, and 12 bases separated the two germline ends. CDR1 and CDR2 (germline): SQVTM, ANQGSEA. DNA of the CDR3: TGCAGCTCATCGACGGAGTCCTACAATGAGCAGTTCTTC. Translated: CSSSTESYNEQFF.